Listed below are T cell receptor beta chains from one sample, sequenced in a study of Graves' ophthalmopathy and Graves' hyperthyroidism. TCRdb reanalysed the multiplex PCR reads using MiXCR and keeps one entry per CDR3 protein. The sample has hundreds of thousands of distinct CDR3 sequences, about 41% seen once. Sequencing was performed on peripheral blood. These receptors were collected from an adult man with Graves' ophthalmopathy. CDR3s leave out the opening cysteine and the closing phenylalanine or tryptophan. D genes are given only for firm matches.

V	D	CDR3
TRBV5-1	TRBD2	ASSTGLALNYEQY
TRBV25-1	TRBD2	ASLEAGRETQY
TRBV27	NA	ASSLTWRSAYEQY
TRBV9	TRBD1	ASSETGYGNTIY
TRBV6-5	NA	ASNNGPYREDGYT
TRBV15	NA	ATSRGQGSTDTQY
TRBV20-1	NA	SALRGTTGRTQH
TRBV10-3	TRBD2	AISQGLAGGSYNEQF
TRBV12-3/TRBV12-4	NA	ASSLRQAERPQH
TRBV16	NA	ASSPFSGDTQY
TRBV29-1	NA	SERTPGANVLT
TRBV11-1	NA	ASSQVWGPGNTGELF
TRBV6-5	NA	ASSLSSQETQY
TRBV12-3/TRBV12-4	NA	ASSLRVEGTEAF
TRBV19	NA	ASSISGRGLDGYT
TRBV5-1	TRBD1	ASSSDRVSGYT
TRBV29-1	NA	SPGSGSYEQY
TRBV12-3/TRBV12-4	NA	ASSFPGSLSGNTIY
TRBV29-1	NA	SVGYRDTDTQY
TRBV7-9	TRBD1	ASSVSGTGPNQPQH
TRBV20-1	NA	SAKQGINQPQH
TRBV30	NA	AWSKTTRSYT
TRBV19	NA	ASRKPGTANTEAF